These T cell receptor beta chains were read from a single sample in a study of CD8 T cells in Susac syndrome. TCRdb recomputed calls from the immunoSEQ multiplex PCR reads with MiXCR, one row per CDR3 protein. The table shows about 120,000 distinct CDR3 sequences, with around 93% occurring only once. Sequences were obtained from CD8+ T cells from PBMCs. All receptors come from a human donor in good health. Both conserved end residues are part of each CDR3. The D gene is left open where the match is weak. For some rows the clone size is stated as once, few or many, or as a class when expanded; others skip it.

>TRBV7-8|TRBJ2-3|NA|15|NA
CASRSRDSRTDTQYF
TGTGCCAGCAGAAGCCGGGACTCCAGGACAGATACGCAGTATTTT
>TRBV3-1|TRBJ2-1|NA|14|NA
CASSQARRHNEQFF
TGTGCCAGCAGCCAAGCGCGCAGACACAATGAGCAGTTCTTC
>TRBV6-1|TRBJ2-7|NA|14|NA
CASSELGSGYEQYF
TGTGCCAGCAGTGAATTGGGTTCGGGCTACGAGCAGTACTTC
>TRBV5-1|TRBJ1-5|NA|14|NA
CASSLGGEAQPQHF
TGCGCCAGCAGCTTGGGAGGGGAGGCTCAGCCCCAGCATTTT
>TRBV27|TRBJ2-7|NA|12|few
CASSSRSYEQYF
TGTGCCAGCAGTAGTAGGAGTTACGAGCAGTACTTC
>TRBV20-1|TRBJ1-2|NA|15|once
CSARDSSAPSYGYTF
TGCAGTGCTAGGGACAGCTCGGCGCCTTCCTATGGCTACACCTTC
>TRBV5-1|TRBJ2-2|TRBD2|13|NA
CASRLADTGELFF
TGCGCCTCCCGACTAGCGGACACCGGGGAGCTGTTTTTT
>TRBV18|TRBJ2-3|NA|13|few
CASSRDSTDTQYF
TGTGCCAGCTCCCGGGACAGCACAGATACGCAGTATTTT
>TRBV7-2|TRBJ1-2|TRBD1|13|NA
CASSSDRVGGYTF
TGTGCCAGCAGCTCCGACAGGGTGGGTGGCTACACCTTC
>TRBV4-3|TRBJ2-3|TRBD2|18|NA
CASSHGRSGIVSTDTQYF
TGCGCCAGCAGCCATGGACGGAGCGGGATCGTCAGCACAGATACGCAGTATTTT
>TRBV7-9|TRBJ1-2|NA|14|once
CASSLDRTSYGYTF
TGTGCCAGCAGCTTGGATAGGACTTCCTATGGCTACACCTTC
>TRBV5-1|TRBJ2-5|NA|15|NA
CASSLEQGRKETQYF
TGCGCCAGCAGCTTGGAACAGGGGAGGAAAGAGACCCAGTACTTC
>TRBV29-1|TRBJ1-6|NA|12|NA
CSVVNGNSPLHF
TGCAGCGTTGTCAACGGGAATTCACCCCTCCACTTT
>TRBV10-3|TRBJ1-3|TRBD1|11|NA
CATGTENTIYF
TGTGCCACCGGGACAGAAAACACCATATATTTT
>TRBV7-2|TRBJ2-3|TRBD1|16|NA
CASSSGGLISTDTQYF
TGTGCCAGCAGCTCAGGGGGCTTGATAAGCACAGATACGCAGTATTTT
>TRBV18|TRBJ1-2|NA|16|NA
CASSPGLIRGNDGYTF
TGTGCCAGCTCACCCGGGCTTATCAGGGGAAATGATGGCTACACCTTC
>TRBV7-9|TRBJ2-5|TRBD2|14|NA
CASSSGTSKGTQYF
TGTGCCAGCAGCTCAGGGACTAGCAAGGGGACCCAGTACTTC
>TRBV7-3|TRBJ2-1|TRBD2|16|NA
CASSPGAGSSYNEQFF
TGTGCCAGCAGCCCTGGAGCGGGATCGTCCTACAATGAGCAGTTCTTC
>TRBV7-2|TRBJ1-5|NA|15|once
CASSLMTGAVQPQHF
TGTGCCAGCAGCTTAATGACGGGGGCGGTTCAGCCCCAGCATTTT
>TRBV7-2|TRBJ2-1|TRBD2|15|NA
CASSFKRGGYDEQFF
TGTGCCAGCAGCTTCAAGCGGGGGGGGTACGATGAGCAGTTCTTC
>TRBV9|TRBJ1-4|TRBD1|15|NA
CASSRQGATNEKLFF
TGTGCCAGCAGCAGACAGGGCGCAACTAATGAAAAACTGTTTTTT
>TRBV4-1|TRBJ2-7|NA|18|few
CASSRQASHGRERYEQYF
TGCGCCAGCAGCCGGCAGGCATCCCACGGACGGGAACGTTACGAGCAGTACTTC
>TRBV4-1|TRBJ2-7|NA|14|NA
CASSLFERENEQYF
TGCGCCAGCAGCCTTTTTGAGAGGGAAAACGAGCAGTACTTC
>TRBV20-1|TRBJ2-4|NA|14|once
CSAWGTRAKNIQYF
TGCAGTGCCTGGGGGACGAGGGCCAAAAACATTCAGTACTTC
>TRBV14|TRBJ1-2|NA|15|NA
CASSHRDRYEGGYTF
TGTGCCAGCAGCCATCGGGACCGTTACGAAGGTGGCTACACCTTC
>TRBV7-9|TRBJ2-7|NA|14|once
CASSSRDTEIEQYF
TGTGCCAGCAGCTCCCGGGACACCGAAATCGAGCAGTACTTC